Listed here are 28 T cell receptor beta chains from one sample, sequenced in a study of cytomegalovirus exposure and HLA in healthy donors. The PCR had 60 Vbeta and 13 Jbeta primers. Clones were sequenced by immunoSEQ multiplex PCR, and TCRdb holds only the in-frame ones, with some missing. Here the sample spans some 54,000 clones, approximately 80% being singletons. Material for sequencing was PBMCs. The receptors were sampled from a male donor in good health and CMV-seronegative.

Here the CDR3 DNA reads TGTGCCAGCAGCGTCACGACAGAAAAGAACACTGAAGCTTTCTTT. Translation gives CASSVTTEKNTEAFF. The chain recombines TRBV9 with TRBJ1-1, with D perhaps TRBD1 (5 bases). Germline loops: CDR1 SGDLS, CDR2 YYNGEE. Trimming removed 2 bases at V and 1 base at J, with 12 bases between. The CDR3 length is 15 residues.

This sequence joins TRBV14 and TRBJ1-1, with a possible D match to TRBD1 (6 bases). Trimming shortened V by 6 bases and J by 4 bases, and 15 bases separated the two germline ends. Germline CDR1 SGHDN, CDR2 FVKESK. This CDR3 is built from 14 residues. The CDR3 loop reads CASRRTGRGTEAFF. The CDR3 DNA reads TGTGCCAGCAGGCGAACAGGGAGGGGCACTGAAGCTTTCTTT.

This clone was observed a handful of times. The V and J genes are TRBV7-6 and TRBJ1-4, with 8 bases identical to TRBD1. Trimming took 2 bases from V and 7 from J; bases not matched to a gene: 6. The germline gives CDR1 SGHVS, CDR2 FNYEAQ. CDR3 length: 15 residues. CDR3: CASSLLAGGSEKLFF. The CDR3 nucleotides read TGTGCCAGCAGCTTATTGGCAGGGGGCAGTGAAAAACTGTTTTTT.

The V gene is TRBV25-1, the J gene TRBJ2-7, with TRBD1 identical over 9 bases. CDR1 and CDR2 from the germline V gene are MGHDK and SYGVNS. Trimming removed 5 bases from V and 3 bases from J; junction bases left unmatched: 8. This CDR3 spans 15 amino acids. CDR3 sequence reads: CASSHSPGQGYEQYF. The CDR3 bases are TGTGCCAGCAGTCACTCTCCGGGACAGGGCTACGAGCAGTACTTC.

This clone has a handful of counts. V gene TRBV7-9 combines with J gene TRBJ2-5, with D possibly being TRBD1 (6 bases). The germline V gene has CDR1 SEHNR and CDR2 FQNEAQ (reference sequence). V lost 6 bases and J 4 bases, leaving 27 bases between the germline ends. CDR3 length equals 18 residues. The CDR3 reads CASSRDRLGLGHLETQYF. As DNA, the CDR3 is TGTGCCAGCAGTCGCGACAGGTTGGGGCTCGGCCATTTAGAGACCCAGTACTTC.

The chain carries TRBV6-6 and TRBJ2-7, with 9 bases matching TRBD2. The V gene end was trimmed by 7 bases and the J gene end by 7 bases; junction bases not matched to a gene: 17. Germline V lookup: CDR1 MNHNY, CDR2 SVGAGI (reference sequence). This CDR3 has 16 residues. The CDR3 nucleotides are TGTGCCAGCACCACCTGGGGCGCGGGGGGGCCGGAAGAGCAGTACTTC. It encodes CASTTWGAGGPEEQYF.

Here the CDR3 reads CASSPGQALSDGYTF. DNA for the CDR3: TGTGCCAGCAGCCCGGGACAGGCTCTCTCTGATGGCTACACCTTC. The rearrangement uses TRBV7-2 and TRBJ1-2; 8 positions match TRBD1. J was trimmed by 6 bases and V by 5 bases; bases with no gene match: 11. CDR3 size: 15 residues. CDR1 is SGHTA, CDR2 FQGNSA, per germline.

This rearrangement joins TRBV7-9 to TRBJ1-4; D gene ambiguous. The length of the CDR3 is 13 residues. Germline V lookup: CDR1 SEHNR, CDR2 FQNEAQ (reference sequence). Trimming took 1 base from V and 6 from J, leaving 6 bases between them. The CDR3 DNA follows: TGTGCCAGCAGCTTAGGGCAGGATGAAAAACTGTTTTTT. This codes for CASSLGQDEKLFF.

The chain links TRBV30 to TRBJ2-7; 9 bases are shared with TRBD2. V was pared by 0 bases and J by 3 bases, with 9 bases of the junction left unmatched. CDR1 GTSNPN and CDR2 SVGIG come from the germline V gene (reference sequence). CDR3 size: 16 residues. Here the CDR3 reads CAWSVRLAGVYYEQYF. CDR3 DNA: TGTGCCTGGAGTGTGAGGTTAGCGGGGGTCTACTACGAGCAGTACTTC.

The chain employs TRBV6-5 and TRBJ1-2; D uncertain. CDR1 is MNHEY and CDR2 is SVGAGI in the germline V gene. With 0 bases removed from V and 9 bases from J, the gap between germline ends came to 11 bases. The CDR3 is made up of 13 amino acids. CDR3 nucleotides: TGTGCCAGCAGTTACTCGCCAGGCTTCAGCTACACCTTC. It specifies CASSYSPGFSYTF.

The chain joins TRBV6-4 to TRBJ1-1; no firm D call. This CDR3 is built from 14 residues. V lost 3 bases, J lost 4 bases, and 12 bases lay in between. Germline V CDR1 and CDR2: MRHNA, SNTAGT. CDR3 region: CASSESPRGTEAFF. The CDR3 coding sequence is TGTGCCAGCAGTGAATCTCCCCGCGGCACTGAAGCTTTCTTT.

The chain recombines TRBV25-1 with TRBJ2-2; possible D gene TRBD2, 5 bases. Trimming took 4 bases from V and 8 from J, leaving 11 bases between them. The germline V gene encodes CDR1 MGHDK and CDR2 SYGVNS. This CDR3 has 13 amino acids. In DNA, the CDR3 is TGTGCCAGCAGTGGAGCGGAGTCAGGGGAGCTGTTTTTT. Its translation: CASSGAESGELFF. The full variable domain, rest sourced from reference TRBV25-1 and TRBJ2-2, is EADIYQTPRYLVIGTGKKITLECSQTMGHDKMYWYQQDPGMELHLIHYSYGVNSTEKGDLSSESTVSRIRTEHFPLTLESARPSHTSQYLCASSGAESGELFFGEGSRLTVL.

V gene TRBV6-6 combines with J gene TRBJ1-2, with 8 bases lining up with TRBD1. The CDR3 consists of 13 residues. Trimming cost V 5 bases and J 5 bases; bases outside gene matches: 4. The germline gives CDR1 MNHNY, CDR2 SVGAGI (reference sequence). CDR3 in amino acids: CASSDRGGYGYTF. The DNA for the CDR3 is TGTGCCAGCAGTGACAGGGGAGGGTATGGCTACACCTTC.

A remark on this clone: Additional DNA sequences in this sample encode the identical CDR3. The CDR3 bases are TGTGCCAGTAGTAGCGGACAAGGGGGTTATGGCTACACCTTC. It codes for CASSSGQGGYGYTF. The rearrangement uses TRBV19 and TRBJ1-2, with TRBD1 as a possible D gene (6 bases). CDR1 is LNHDA and CDR2 is SQIVND in the germline V gene (reference sequence). This CDR3 is 14 amino acids long. Trimming shortened V by 4 bases and J by 5 bases, and 14 bases separated the two germline ends.

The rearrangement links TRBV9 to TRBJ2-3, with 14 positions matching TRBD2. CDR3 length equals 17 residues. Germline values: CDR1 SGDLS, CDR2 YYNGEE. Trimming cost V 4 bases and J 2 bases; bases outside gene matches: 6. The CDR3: CASSSRLAGGPTDTQYF. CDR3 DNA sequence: TGTGCCAGCAGCTCGCGACTAGCGGGGGGGCCCACAGATACGCAGTATTTT.

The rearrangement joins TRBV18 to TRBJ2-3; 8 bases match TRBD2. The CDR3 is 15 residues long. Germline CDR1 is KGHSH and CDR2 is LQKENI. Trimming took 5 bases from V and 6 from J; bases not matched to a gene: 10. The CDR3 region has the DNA TGTGCCAGCTCAGTAGAAGCGGGGGCAGGGGATACGCAGTATTTT. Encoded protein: CASSVEAGAGDTQYF.

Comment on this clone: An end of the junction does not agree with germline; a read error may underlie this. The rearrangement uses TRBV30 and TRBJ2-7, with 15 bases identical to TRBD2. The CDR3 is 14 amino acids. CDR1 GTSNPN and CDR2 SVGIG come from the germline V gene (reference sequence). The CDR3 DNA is TGTGCCTGGAGCGGGACTAGCGGGGGGTACGGGCAGTACTTC. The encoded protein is CAWSGTSGGYGQYF.

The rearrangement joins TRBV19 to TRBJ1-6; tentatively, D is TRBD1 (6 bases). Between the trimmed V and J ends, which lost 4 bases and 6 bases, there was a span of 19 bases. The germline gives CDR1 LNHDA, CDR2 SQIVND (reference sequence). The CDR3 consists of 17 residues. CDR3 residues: CASSKGPLQGGNSPLHF. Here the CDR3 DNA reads TGTGCCAGTAGTAAGGGGCCTTTACAGGGTGGTAATTCACCCCTCCACTTT.

The CDR3 protein is CAISESGGSNQPQHF. The CDR3 region has the DNA TGTGCCATCAGTGAGTCTGGGGGGAGCAATCAGCCCCAGCATTTT. The chain is built from TRBV10-3 and TRBJ1-5; tentative D call: TRBD1 (5 bases). Germline CDR1 ENHRY, CDR2 SYGVKD. V was trimmed by 0 bases and J by 1 base, leaving 7 bases between them. The CDR3 consists of 15 residues.

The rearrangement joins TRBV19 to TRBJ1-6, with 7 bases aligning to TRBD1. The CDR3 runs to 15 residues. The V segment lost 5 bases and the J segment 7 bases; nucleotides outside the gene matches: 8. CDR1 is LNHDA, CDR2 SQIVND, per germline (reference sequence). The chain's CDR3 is CASSFDRDLNSPLHF. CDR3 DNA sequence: TGTGCCAGTAGTTTCGACAGGGACTTAAATTCACCCCTCCACTTT.

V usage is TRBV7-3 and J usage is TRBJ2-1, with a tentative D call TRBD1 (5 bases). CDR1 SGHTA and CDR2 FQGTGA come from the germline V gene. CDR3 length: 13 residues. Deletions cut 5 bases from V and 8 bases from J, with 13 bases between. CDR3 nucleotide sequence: TGTGCCAGCAGCCACCCAGGGTCCGATGAGCAGTTCTTC. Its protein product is CASSHPGSDEQFF.

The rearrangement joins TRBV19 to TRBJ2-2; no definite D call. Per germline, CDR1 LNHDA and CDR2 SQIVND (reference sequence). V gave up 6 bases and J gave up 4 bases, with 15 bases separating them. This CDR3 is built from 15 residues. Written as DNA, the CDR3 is TGTGCCAGTAGCCAACAAGATCGTGCCACCGGGGAGCTGTTTTTT. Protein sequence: CASSQQDRATGELFF. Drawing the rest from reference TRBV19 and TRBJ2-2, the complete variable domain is DGGITQSPKYLFRKEGQNVTLSCEQNLNHDAMYWYRQDPGQGLRLIYYSQIVNDFQKGDIAEGYSVSREKKESFPLTVTSAQKNPTAFYLCASSQQDRATGELFFGEGSRLTVL.

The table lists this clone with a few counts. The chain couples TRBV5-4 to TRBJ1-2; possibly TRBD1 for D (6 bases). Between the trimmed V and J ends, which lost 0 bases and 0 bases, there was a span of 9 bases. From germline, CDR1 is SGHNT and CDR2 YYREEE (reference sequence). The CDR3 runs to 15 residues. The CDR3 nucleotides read TGTGCCAGCAGCTTGGGGGACACAGCTAACTATGGCTACACCTTC. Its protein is CASSLGDTANYGYTF.

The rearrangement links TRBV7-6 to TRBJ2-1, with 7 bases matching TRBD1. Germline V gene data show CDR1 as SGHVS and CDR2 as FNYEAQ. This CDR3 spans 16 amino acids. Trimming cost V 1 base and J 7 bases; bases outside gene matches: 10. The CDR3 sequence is CASSLGQGAGENEQFF. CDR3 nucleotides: TGTGCCAGCAGCTTAGGACAGGGTGCCGGCGAGAATGAGCAGTTCTTC.

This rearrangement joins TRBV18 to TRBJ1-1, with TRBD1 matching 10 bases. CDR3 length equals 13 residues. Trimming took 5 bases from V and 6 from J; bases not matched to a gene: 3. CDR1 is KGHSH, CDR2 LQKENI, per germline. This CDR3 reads CASSATGGSEAFF. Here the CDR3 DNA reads TGTGCCAGCTCAGCGACAGGGGGCTCTGAAGCTTTCTTT.

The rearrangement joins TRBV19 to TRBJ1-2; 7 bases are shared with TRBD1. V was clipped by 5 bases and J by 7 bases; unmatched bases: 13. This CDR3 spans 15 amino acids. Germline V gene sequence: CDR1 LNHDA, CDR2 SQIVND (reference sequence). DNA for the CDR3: TGTGCCAGTAGTGGCCCGAACAGGGGATCATTTGGCTACACCTTC. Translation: CASSGPNRGSFGYTF.

CDR3 amino acids: CASSLGTFGPFF. In DNA, the CDR3 is TGTGCCAGCAGCTTAGGGACATTTGGGCCCTTCTTT. The rearrangement uses TRBV7-9 and TRBJ1-1; D is perhaps TRBD1 (5 bases). The ends were cut back, 1 base at V and 14 bases at J, with 14 bases in the middle. CDR1 is SEHNR, CDR2 FQNEAQ, per germline (reference sequence). This CDR3 is built from 12 residues.

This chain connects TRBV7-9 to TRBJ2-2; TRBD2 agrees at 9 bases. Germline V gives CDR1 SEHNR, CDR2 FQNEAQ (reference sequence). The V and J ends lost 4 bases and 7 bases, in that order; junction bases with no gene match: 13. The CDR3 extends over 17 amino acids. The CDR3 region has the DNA TGTGCCAGCAGCTCGGTTTTAGCGGGGGCCGTCGACGGGGAGCTGTTTTTT. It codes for CASSSVLAGAVDGELFF.